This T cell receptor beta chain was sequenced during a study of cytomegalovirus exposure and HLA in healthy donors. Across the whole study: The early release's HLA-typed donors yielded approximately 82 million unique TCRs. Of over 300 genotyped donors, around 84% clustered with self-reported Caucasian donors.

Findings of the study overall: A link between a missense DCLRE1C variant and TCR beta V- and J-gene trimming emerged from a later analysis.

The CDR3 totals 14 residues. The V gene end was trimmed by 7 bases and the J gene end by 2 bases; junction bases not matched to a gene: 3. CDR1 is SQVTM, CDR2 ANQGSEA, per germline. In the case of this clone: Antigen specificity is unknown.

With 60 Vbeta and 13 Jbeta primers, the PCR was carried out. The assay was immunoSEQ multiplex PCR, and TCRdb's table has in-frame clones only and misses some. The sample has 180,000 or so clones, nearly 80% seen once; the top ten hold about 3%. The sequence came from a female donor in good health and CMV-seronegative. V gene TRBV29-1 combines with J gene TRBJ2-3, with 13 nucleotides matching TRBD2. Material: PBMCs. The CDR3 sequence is CSAGLAGHTDTQYF. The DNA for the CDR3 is TGCAGCGCGGGACTAGCGGGGCACACAGATACGCAGTATTTT.